These 17 T cell receptor beta chains originate from one sample sequenced in a study of T cell repertoires and HLA-DP antigens. For these TCRs, the target antigens are not known. Data came from immunoSEQ multiplex PCR; TCRdb stores just in-frame clones and leaves some out. The sample records approximately 90,000 clones, around nine tenths being singletons. The sequencing input was CD4+ T cells from PBMCs. The source of these receptors is a man between 50 and 59 years old in good health and CMV-seronegative.

CDR3 region: CASSPPSGSYEQYF. CDR3 coding DNA: TGTGCCAGCTCACCTCCTAGCGGGTCCTACGAGCAGTACTTC. This chain uses TRBV18 with TRBJ2-7, with TRBD2 matching 8 bases. There are 14 residues in the CDR3. Germline V lookup: CDR1 KGHSH, CDR2 LQKENI. V was clipped by 3 bases and J by 1 base; unmatched bases: 2.

The chain employs TRBV11-3 and TRBJ2-1, with a weak D call TRBD2 (5 bases). The CDR3 is 13 amino acids. With 4 bases removed from V and 2 bases from J, the gap between germline ends came to 6 bases. Germline V lookup: CDR1 SGHNT, CDR2 YENEEA. CDR3 nucleotides: TGTGCCAGCAGCTCGACTACCTACAATGAGCAGTTCTTC. This translates into CASSSTTYNEQFF.

CDR3: CAWSPWVAGLSNEKLFF. The CDR3 nucleotides read TGTGCCTGGAGTCCCTGGGTTGCGGGGCTGAGTAATGAAAAACTGTTTTTT. The chain links TRBV30 to TRBJ1-4; TRBD1 might be the D (5 bases). The CDR3 consists of 17 residues. V was trimmed by 2 bases and J by 4 bases, leaving 20 bases between them. Germline assignment: CDR1 GTSNPN and CDR2 SVGIG (reference sequence).

The chain is built from TRBV6-5 and TRBJ1-5; D not certain. Per the germline V gene, CDR1 is MNHEY and CDR2 is SVGAGI. V was shortened by 7 bases and J by 2 bases, with 9 bases between the two germline ends. The CDR3 extends over 13 amino acids. The CDR3 DNA sequence: TGTGCCAGCAAGTCGCAGGGCAATCAGCCCCAGCATTTT. Protein product: CASKSQGNQPQHF.

The chain couples TRBV30 to TRBJ2-3, with 15 bases aligning to TRBD2. The J segment lost 6 bases and the V segment lost 5 bases, leaving 0 bases of the junction unmatched. CDR1 GTSNPN and CDR2 SVGIG come from the germline V gene (reference sequence). The CDR3 spans 13 residues. The DNA of the CDR3 is TGTGCCTGGGGACTAGCGGGGGGGGATACGCAGTATTTT. It codes for CAWGLAGGDTQYF.

CDR3 amino acids: CASSRGAQLAGGPGNEQFF. CDR3 DNA: TGCGCCAGCAGCCGGGGTGCACAACTAGCGGGAGGGCCGGGAAATGAGCAGTTCTTC. The chain joins TRBV10-1 to TRBJ2-1, with 13 positions matching TRBD2. The CDR3 has 19 amino acids. Unmatched junction bases numbered 18, after V lost 6 bases and J lost 7 bases. The germline CDR1 and CDR2 sequences are WNHNN and SYGVQD (reference sequence).

V is TRBV2 and J is TRBJ2-3, with D hard to call. V lost 2 bases and J 4 bases, leaving 7 bases between the germline ends. Looked up from germline, CDR1 is SNHLY and CDR2 is FYNNEI. This CDR3 is 13 amino acids long. CDR3 loop: CASSETWADTQYF. CDR3 nucleotides: TGTGCCAGCAGTGAAACATGGGCAGATACGCAGTATTTT.

This clone was observed a single time. The chain joins TRBV5-4 to TRBJ2-3; 7 bases fit TRBD2. This CDR3 contains 16 residues. Trimming at V came to 4 bases and at J to 1 base, leaving 9 bases not matched to a gene. Germline V lookup: CDR1 SGHNT, CDR2 YYREEE (reference sequence). CDR3 loop: CASSVAPLAGTDTQYF. As DNA, the CDR3 is TGTGCCAGCAGCGTAGCCCCGCTAGCGGGCACAGATACGCAGTATTTT.

This sequence joins TRBV7-2 and TRBJ1-1, with D perhaps TRBD1 (6 bases). Germline V gene sequence: CDR1 SGHTA, CDR2 FQGNSA. The V end was cut by 5 bases, the J end by 5 bases, with 15 bases between. The CDR3 runs 14 residues. CDR3 nucleotides: TGTGCCAGCAGCCCCCGGGGGCAGAGGACTGAAGCTTTCTTT. It encodes CASSPRGQRTEAFF.

The chain uses TRBV28 and TRBJ2-7, with D hard to call. This CDR3 comprises 13 residues. Per the germline V gene, CDR1 is MDHEN and CDR2 is SYDVKM. V lost 3 bases and J lost 3, with 9 bases in between. The DNA of the CDR3 is TGTGCCAGCAGTTTGCGGATGTTCTACGAGCAGTACTTC. The encoded protein is CASSLRMFYEQYF.

V and J are TRBV7-8 and TRBJ2-7; 11 bases are a match to TRBD1. V lost 1 base and J lost 3; bases outside the gene matches: 2. Germline CDR1 reads SGHVS; CDR2 reads FQNEAQ. This CDR3 region has 15 residues. For the CDR3, the DNA is TGTGCCAGCAGCTTAGGGGGGACAGGGGGCTACGAGCAGTACTTC. Protein: CASSLGGTGGYEQYF.

The chain links TRBV15 to TRBJ2-7; 15 positions agree with TRBD2. The germline V gene encodes CDR1 LNHNV and CDR2 YYDKDF (reference sequence). V dropped 1 base and J dropped 5; count of bases not matched to a gene: 3. The CDR3 consists of 16 residues. DNA of the CDR3: TGTGCCACCAGCAGAGCCGGGACTAGCGGGAGGAACGAGCAGTACTTC. Encoded protein: CATSRAGTSGRNEQYF.

This chain connects TRBV27 to TRBJ2-3, with D perhaps matching TRBD2 (6 bases). The CDR3 totals 17 residues. CDR1 is MNHEY, CDR2 SMNVEV, per germline (reference sequence). The germline V and J ends were trimmed by 5 bases and 3 bases, with 21 bases remaining between them. The CDR3 bases are TGTGCCAGCAGTCCCTGGGGAGCCGGGGGTGAAACAGATACGCAGTATTTT. The encoded protein is CASSPWGAGGETDTQYF.

This sequence joins TRBV11-2 and TRBJ2-7; TRBD2 matches at 7 bases. The ends lost 6 bases at V and 0 bases at J; junction bases unmatched: 8. Looked up from germline, CDR1 is SGHAT and CDR2 is FQNNGV. The CDR3 totals 15 residues. CDR3 in amino acids: CASRFSGPLSYEQYF. The CDR3 DNA is TGTGCCAGCAGGTTTAGCGGGCCCCTCTCCTACGAGCAGTACTTC.

The chain couples TRBV4-1 to TRBJ1-2; D not certain. Trimming pared 0 bases from V and 1 base from J, leaving 6 bases between. Germline V gives CDR1 MGHRA, CDR2 YSYEKL. This CDR3 comprises 14 residues. CDR3: CASSQEKNNYGYTF. The CDR3 DNA reads TGCGCCAGCAGCCAAGAGAAGAATAACTATGGCTACACCTTC.

V and J are TRBV7-9 and TRBJ1-5; D is unresolved. CDR1 is SEHNR and CDR2 is FQNEAQ in the germline V gene (reference sequence). The CDR3 runs to 16 residues. Trimming removed 1 base at V and 0 bases at J, with 10 bases between. The CDR3, as DNA: TGTGCCAGCAGCTTAGATCGAGGGCCTAGCAATCAGCCCCAGCATTTT. Its translation is CASSLDRGPSNQPQHF.

CDR3 amino acids: CAWSITGTTNEKLFF. The CDR3 DNA sequence: TGTGCCTGGAGTATCACAGGGACAACTAATGAAAAACTGTTTTTT. This chain uses TRBV30 with TRBJ1-4; D possibly corresponds to TRBD1 (6 bases). Between the trimmed V and J ends, which lost 2 bases and 0 bases, there was a span of 10 bases. Germline V lookup: CDR1 GTSNPN, CDR2 SVGIG (reference sequence). The CDR3 is 15 residues long.